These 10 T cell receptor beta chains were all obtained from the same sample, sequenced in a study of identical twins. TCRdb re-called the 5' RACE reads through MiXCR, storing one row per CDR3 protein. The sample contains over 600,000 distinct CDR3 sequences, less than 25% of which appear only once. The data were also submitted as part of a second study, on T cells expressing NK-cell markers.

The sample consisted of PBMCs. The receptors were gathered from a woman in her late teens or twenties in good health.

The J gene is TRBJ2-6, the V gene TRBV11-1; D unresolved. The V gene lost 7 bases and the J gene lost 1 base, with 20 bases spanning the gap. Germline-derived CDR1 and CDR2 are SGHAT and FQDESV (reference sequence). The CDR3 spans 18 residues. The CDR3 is CASMFAHSVLSGANVLTF. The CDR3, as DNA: TGTGCCAGCATGTTCGCACACAGCGTCCTATCTGGGGCCAACGTCCTGACTTTC.

CDR3 nucleotides: TGTGCCAGCAGCCCGAGACTAGCGGGAAACTACGAGCAGTACTTC. Translating gives CASSPRLAGNYEQYF. The rearrangement links TRBV9 to TRBJ2-7; TRBD2 agrees at 11 bases. This CDR3 has 15 amino acids. The junction had 6 bases not matched to a gene; V was cut back by 4 bases and J by 3 bases. CDR1 and CDR2 (germline): SGDLS, YYNGEE.

In DNA form, the CDR3 reads TGTGCCAGCAGCTTTGGCGGGGGTGTAGCCAAAAACATTCAGTACTTC. Protein sequence: CASSFGGGVAKNIQYF. The chain carries TRBV7-9 and TRBJ2-4; 7 bases line up with TRBD2. In germline, CDR1 is SEHNR, CDR2 FQNEAQ (reference sequence). V lost 3 bases and J lost 0; bases outside the gene matches: 5. The CDR3 spans 16 residues.

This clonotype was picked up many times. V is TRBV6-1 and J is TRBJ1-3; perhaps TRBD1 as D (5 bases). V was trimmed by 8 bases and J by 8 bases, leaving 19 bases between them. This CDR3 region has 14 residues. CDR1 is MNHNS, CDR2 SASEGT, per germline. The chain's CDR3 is CASSRGVPGDTIYF. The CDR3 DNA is TGTGCCAGCTCTCGGGGGGTCCCGGGGGACACCATATATTTT.

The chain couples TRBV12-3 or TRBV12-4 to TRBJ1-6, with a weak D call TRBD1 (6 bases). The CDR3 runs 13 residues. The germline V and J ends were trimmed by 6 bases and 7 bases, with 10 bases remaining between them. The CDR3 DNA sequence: TGTGCCAGCAGCTTGGGGGCCAATTCACCCCTCCACTTT. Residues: CASSLGANSPLHF.

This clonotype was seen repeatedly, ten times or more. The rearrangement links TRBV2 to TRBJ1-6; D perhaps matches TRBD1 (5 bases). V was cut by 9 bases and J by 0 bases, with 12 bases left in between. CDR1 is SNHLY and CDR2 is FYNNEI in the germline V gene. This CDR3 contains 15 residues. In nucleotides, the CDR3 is TGTGCCAGGGGGGACTTGAGCTCCTATAATTCACCCCTCCACTTT. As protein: CARGDLSSYNSPLHF. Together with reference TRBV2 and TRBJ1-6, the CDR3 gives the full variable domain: EPEVTQTPSHQVTQMGQEVILRCVPISNHLYFYWYRQILGQKVEFLVSFYNNEISEKSEIFDDQFSVERPDGSNFTLKIRSTKLEDSAMYFCARGDLSSYNSPLHFGNGTRLTVT.

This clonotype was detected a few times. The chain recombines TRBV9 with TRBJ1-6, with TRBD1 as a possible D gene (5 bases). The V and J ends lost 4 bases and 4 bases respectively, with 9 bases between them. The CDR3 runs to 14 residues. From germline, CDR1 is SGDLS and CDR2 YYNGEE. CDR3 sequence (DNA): TGTGCCAGCAGCTTCAGACAGTATAATTCACCCCTCCACTTT. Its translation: CASSFRQYNSPLHF.

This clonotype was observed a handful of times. The CDR3 DNA is TGTGCCATCAGGACGTTGGGGCAATACAATGAGCAGTTCTTC. This codes for CAIRTLGQYNEQFF. This chain uses TRBV10-3 with TRBJ2-1; tentative D call: TRBD1 (5 bases). This CDR3 is built from 14 residues. From germline, CDR1 is ENHRY and CDR2 SYGVKD. Trimming removed 6 bases from V and 4 bases from J, with 13 bases in between.

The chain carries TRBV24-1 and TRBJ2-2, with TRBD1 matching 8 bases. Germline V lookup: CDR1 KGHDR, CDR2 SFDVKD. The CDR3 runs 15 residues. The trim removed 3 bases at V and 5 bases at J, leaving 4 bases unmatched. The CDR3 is CATSDPRTGTGELFF. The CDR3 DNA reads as TGTGCCACCAGTGATCCACGGACAGGGACCGGGGAGCTGTTTTTT.

The CDR3 sequence: CASSPHRAGSEQFF. CDR3 coding DNA: TGTGCCAGCAGCCCGCACAGGGCCGGCAGTGAGCAGTTCTTC. The chain recombines TRBV11-2 with TRBJ2-1; perhaps TRBD1 as D (6 bases). CDR1 SGHAT and CDR2 FQNNGV come from the germline V gene. The CDR3 contains 14 residues. Trimming cost V 5 bases and J 9 bases, with 17 bases left between them.